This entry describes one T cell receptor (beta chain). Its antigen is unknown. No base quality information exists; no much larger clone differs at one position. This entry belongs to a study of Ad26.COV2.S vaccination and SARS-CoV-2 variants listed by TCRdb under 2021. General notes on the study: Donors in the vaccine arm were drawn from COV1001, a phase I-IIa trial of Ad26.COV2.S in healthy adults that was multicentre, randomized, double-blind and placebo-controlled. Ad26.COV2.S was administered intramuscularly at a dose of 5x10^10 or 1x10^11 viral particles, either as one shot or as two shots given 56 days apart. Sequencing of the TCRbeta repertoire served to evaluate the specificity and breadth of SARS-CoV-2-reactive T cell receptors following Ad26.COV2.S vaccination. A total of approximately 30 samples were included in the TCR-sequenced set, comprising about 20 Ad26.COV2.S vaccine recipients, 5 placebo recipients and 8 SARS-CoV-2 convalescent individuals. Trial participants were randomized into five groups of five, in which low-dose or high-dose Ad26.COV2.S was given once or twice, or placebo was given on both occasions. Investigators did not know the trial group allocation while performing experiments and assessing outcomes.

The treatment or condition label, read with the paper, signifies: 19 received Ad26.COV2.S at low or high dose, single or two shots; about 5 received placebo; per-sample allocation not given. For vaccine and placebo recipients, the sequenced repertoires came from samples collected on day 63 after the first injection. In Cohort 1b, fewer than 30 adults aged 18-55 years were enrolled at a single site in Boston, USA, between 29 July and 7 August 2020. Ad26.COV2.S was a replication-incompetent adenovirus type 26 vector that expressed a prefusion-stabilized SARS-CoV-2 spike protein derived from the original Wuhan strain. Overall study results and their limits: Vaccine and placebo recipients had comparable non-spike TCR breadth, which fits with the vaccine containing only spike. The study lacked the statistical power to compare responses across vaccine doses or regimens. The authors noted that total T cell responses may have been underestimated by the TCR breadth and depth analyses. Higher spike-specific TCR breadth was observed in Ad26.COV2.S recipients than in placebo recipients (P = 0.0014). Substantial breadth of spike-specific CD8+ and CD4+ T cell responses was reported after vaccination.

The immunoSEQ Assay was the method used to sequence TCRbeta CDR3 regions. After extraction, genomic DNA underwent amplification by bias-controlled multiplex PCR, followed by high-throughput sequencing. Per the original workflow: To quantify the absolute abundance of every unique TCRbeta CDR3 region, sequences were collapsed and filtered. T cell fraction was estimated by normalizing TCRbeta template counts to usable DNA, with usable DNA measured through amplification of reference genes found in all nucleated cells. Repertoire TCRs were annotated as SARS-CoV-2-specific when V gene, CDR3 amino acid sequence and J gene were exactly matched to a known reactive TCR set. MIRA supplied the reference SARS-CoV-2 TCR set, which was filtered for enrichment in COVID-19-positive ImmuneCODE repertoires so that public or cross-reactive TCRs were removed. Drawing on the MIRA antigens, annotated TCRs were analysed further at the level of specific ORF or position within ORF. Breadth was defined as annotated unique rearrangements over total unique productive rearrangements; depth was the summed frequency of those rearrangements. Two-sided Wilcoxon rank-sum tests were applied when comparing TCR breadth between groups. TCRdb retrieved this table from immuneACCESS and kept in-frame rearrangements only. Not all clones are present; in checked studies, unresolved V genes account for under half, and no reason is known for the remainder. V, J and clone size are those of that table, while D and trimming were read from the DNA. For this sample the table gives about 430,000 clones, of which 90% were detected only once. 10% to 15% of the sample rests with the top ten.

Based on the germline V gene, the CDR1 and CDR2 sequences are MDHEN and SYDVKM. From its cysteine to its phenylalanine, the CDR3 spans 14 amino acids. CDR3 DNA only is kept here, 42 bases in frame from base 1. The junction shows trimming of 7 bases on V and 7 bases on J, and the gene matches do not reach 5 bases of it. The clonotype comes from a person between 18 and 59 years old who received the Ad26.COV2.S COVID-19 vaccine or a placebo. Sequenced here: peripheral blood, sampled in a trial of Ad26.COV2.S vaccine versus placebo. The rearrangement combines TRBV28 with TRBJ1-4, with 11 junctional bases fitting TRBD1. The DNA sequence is TGTGCCAGCACCTCGGGACAGGGGGTTGAAAAACTGTTTTTT. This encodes CASTSGQGVEKLFF.